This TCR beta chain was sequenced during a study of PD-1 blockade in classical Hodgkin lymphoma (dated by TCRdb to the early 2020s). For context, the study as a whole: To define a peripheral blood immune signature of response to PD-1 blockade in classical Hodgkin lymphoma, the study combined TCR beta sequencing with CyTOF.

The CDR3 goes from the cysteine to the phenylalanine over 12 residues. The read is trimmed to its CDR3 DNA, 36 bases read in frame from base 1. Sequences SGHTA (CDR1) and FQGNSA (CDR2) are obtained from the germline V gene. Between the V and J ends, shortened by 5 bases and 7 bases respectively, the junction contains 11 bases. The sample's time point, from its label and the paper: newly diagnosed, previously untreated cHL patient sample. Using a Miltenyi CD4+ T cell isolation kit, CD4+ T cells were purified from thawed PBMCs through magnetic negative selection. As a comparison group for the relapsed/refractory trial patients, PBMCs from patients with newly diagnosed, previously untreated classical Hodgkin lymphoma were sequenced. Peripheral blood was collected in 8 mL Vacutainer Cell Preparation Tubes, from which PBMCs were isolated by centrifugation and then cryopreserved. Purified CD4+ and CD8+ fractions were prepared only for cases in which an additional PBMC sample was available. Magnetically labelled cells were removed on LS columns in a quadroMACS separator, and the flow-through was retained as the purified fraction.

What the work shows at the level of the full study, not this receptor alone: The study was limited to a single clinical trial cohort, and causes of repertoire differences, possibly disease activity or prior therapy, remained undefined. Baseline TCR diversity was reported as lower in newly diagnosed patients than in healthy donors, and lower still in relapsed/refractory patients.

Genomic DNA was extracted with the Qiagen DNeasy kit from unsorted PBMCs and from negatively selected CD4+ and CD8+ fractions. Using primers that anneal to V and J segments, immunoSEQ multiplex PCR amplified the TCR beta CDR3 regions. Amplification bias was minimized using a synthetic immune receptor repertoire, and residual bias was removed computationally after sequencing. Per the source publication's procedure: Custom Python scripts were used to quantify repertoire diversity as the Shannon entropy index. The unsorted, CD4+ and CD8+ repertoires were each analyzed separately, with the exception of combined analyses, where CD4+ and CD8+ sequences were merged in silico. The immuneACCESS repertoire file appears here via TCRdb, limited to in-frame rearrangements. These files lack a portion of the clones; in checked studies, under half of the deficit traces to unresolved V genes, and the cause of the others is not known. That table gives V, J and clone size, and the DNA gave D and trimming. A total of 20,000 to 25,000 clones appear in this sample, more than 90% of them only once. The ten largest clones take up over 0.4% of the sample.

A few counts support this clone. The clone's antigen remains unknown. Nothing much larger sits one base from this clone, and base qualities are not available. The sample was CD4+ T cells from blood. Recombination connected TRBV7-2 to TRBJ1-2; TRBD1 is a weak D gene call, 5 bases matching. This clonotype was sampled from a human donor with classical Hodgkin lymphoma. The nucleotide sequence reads TGTGCCAGCAGCCCCGACAGAGCTGGCTACACCTTC. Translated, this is CASSPDRAGYTF.